The sequence of this TCR beta chain was determined in a study of vaccination and CD4 T cells after COVID-19. Sequenced with the Oncomine TCR Beta short-read assay was DNA taken from cultured CD4+ T cells. Investigators isolated genomic DNA from cultured CD4+ T cells. Each CDR3 protein gets one entry after TCRdb re-called the PCR reads with MiXCR. The sample carries 20,000 or so distinct CDR3 sequences, about 50% recorded once. Regarding treatment: roughly 10-day PBMC culture with coronavirus spike peptide pools or control peptides (ViraFEST assay). Worth noting for this clonotype: No antigen is known for it.

In germline, CDR1 is LNHDA, CDR2 SQIVND (reference sequence). The CDR3 has 17 residues. The V and J ends lost 9 bases and 0 bases, in that order; junction bases with no gene match: 13. The clonotype comes from a human donor who had recovered from COVID-19. Sequencing used CD4+ T cells from blood, cultured in vitro, obtained after SARS-CoV-2 vaccination. The chain combines TRBV19 with TRBJ1-2; TRBD1 matches 10 bases. The chain's CDR3 is CARIEDRGREANYGYTF. The CDR3 DNA is TGTGCCAGGATAGAAGACAGGGGGCGAGAAGCTAACTATGGCTACACCTTC. The whole variable domain, filled in from reference TRBV19 and TRBJ1-2, reads DGGITQSPKYLFRKEGQNVTLSCEQNLNHDAMYWYRQDPGQGLRLIYYSQIVNDFQKGDIAEGYSVSREKKESFPLTVTSAQKNPTAFYLCARIEDRGREANYGYTFGSGTRLTVV.